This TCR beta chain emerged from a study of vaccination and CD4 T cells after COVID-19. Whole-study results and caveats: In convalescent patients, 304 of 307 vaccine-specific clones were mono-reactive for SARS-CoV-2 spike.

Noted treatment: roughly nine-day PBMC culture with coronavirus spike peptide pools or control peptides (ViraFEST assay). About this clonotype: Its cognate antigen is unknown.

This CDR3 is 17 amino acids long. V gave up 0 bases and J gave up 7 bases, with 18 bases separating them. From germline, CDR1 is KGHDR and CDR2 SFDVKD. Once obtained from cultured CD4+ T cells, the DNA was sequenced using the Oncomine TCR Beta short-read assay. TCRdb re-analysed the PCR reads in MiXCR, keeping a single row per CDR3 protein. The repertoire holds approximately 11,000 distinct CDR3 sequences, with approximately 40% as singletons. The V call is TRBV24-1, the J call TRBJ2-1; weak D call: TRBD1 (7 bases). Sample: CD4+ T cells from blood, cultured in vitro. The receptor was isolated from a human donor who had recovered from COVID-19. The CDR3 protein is CATSDLRGRGALNEQFF. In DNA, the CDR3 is TGTGCCACCAGTGATTTGCGGGGCAGGGGGGCTCTTAATGAGCAGTTCTTC.